This TCR beta chain comes out of a study of OX40 agonist ivuxolimab in advanced cancers. Study-level points and caveats: Antigen targets of the expanded peripheral T cells went undetermined.

On this clone: Its antigen is as yet unknown.

TCRdb's table, derived via immunoSEQ multiplex PCR, lists solely in-frame clones and lacks some. The sample contains about 35,000 clones, about 83% of which appear only once. The V and J ends lost 7 bases and 8 bases respectively, with 17 bases between them. CDR3 length: 13 amino acids. Germline-derived CDR1 and CDR2 are MNHNS and SASEGT. Samples were taken at baseline and on day 1 of cycles 4 and 7. J is TRBJ1-2 and V is TRBV6-1; possibly TRBD1 for D (5 bases). This receptor was obtained from an adult with an advanced solid tumor such as melanoma, head and neck, liver or kidney cancer. This material consisted of CD4+ or CD8+ T cells sorted from blood, taken in a trial of the OX40 agonist ivuxolimab. The CDR3 nucleotides read TGTGCCAGCACCACCCCAGGGCGTGGGGGCTACACCTTC. It translates to CASTTPGRGGYTF.